Listed here are 27 T cell receptor beta chains from one sample, sequenced in a study of T cell responses to AZD1222 COVID-19 vaccine. Assay: immunoSEQ multiplex PCR; the TCRdb copy retains only in-frame clones and omits some. The table has roughly 92,000 clones, about 89% seen once. Here the sequenced sample was peripheral blood, taken 28 days after the second AZD1222 dose. The receptors shown here come from an adult who received the AZD1222 COVID-19 vaccine.

This chain links TRBV14 with TRBJ2-7; D is uncertain. The CDR3 is 14 residues long. V shed 4 bases and J shed 0 bases, with 10 bases lying between them. The germline V gene encodes CDR1 SGHDN and CDR2 FVKESK. The CDR3 spells CASSPGENSYEQYF. For the CDR3, the DNA is TGTGCCAGCAGCCCTGGCGAAAACTCCTACGAGCAGTACTTC.

The chain links TRBV6-5 to TRBJ1-2; maybe TRBD1 (6 bases). The CDR3 runs to 13 residues. In germline, CDR1 is MNHEY, CDR2 SVGAGI. Trimming left V 2 bases short and J 8 bases short, with 12 bases between. The CDR3 loop reads CASSYRQGSGYTF. As DNA, the CDR3 is TGTGCCAGCAGTTACCGGCAGGGGTCCGGCTACACCTTC.

V usage is TRBV12-3 or TRBV12-4 and J usage is TRBJ1-5; D unclear. This CDR3 has 13 residues. Trimming took off 5 bases at V and 1 base at J, with 6 bases between the two ends. The CDR3 DNA is TGTGCCAGCAGTGGGCGGAGCAATCAGCCCCAGCATTTT. Protein: CASSGRSNQPQHF.

On this clone itself: A junction end diverges from the germline sequence, so it may reflect a read error. V and J are TRBV3-1 (or the pseudogene TRBV3-2) and TRBJ1-2; D unresolved. This CDR3 has 12 residues. CDR1 is LGHDT and CDR2 is YNNKEL in the germline V gene (reference sequence). For the CDR3, the DNA is TGTGCCAGCCGGACGGTTGCTAACGACGTCGCCTTC. It encodes CASRTVANDVAF.

The gene calls are TRBV7-6 and TRBJ2-5, with TRBD1 identical over 11 bases. The CDR3 is made up of 15 amino acids. Germline CDR1 is SGHVS and CDR2 is FNYEAQ. Trimming cost V 5 bases and J 5 bases; bases outside gene matches: 7. CDR3 coding DNA: TGTGCCAGCAGCCGGGGACAGGGGGACGGGGAGACCCAGTACTTC. Translation gives CASSRGQGDGETQYF.

The rearrangement uses TRBV3-1 (or the pseudogene TRBV3-2) and TRBJ1-5; no clear D gene. Germline V gene lookup returns CDR1 LGHDT and CDR2 YNNKEL (reference sequence). V shed 1 base and J shed 5 bases, with 6 bases lying between them. This CDR3 region has 13 residues. The DNA for the CDR3 is TGTGCCAGCAGCCAAGGGGTTGATCAGCCCCAGCATTTT. Residues: CASSQGVDQPQHF.

The chain uses TRBV10-3 and TRBJ1-2; D remains unclear. The length of the CDR3 is 11 residues. V lost 3 bases and J 8 bases, leaving 7 bases between the germline ends. The germline gives CDR1 ENHRY, CDR2 SYGVKD. The CDR3 loop is CAISENSGYTF. CDR3 bases: TGTGCCATCAGTGAAAACAGCGGCTACACCTTC.

The rearrangement links TRBV18 to TRBJ1-1; 11 nucleotides agree with TRBD1. Germline loops: CDR1 KGHSH, CDR2 LQKENI. The V and J ends lost 1 base and 4 bases, in that order; junction bases with no gene match: 5. This CDR3 has 16 amino acids. The CDR3 loop is CASSPLGTGGFTEAFF. The CDR3 DNA is TGTGCCAGCTCACCACTGGGGACAGGGGGGTTCACTGAAGCTTTCTTT.

CDR3 in amino acids: CASSPGDRIVNQPQHF. DNA for the CDR3: TGTGCCAGCAGCCCGGGGGACAGAATCGTTAATCAGCCCCAGCATTTT. This chain uses TRBV7-2 with TRBJ1-5; 7 nucleotides match TRBD1. The CDR3 totals 16 residues. J lost 4 bases, V lost 5 bases, and 11 bases had no gene match. Germline lookup yields CDR1 SGHTA and CDR2 FQGNSA.

A single count supports this clone. This rearrangement joins TRBV9 to TRBJ1-5; unclear D gene. This CDR3 contains 15 residues. The V end was cut by 1 base, the J end by 0 bases, with 8 bases between. CDR1 is SGDLS and CDR2 is YYNGEE in the germline V gene. The CDR3 sequence: CASSVTASSNQPQHF. The CDR3 DNA is TGTGCCAGCAGCGTAACGGCAAGTAGCAATCAGCCCCAGCATTTT.

V usage is TRBV6-5 and J usage is TRBJ2-1; 13 positions agree with TRBD2. After removal of 6 bases from V and 12 bases from J, the junction contained 11 bases not matched to a gene. This CDR3 contains 15 residues. In germline, CDR1 is MNHEY, CDR2 SVGAGI. The CDR3 protein is CASRETSGGSRVQFF. In DNA form, the CDR3 reads TGTGCCAGCAGGGAGACTAGCGGGGGGTCCCGGGTGCAGTTCTTC.

This clone was observed once. This sequence joins TRBV10-3 and TRBJ2-1; D ambiguous. V was trimmed by 5 bases and J by 10 bases, leaving 9 bases between them. Germline values: CDR1 ENHRY, CDR2 SYGVKD. This CDR3 contains 11 residues. The CDR3 DNA is TGTGCCATCAGTAGTGTCGAGGAGCAGTTCTTC. Translation: CAISSVEEQFF.

The count of this clone is one. The J gene is TRBJ2-7, the V gene TRBV12-3 or TRBV12-4; 7 bases agree with TRBD1. This CDR3 is 13 amino acids long. The trim removed 3 bases at V and 7 bases at J, leaving 6 bases unmatched. In DNA, the CDR3 is TGTGCCAGCAGTTTGGGGGACAGTCGTGAGCAGTACTTC. Protein: CASSLGDSREQYF.

This clone was recorded only once. The chain's CDR3 is CASRASGGSRTGELFF. The CDR3 region has the DNA TGTGCCAGTAGGGCCTCAGGGGGTTCGAGGACCGGGGAGCTGTTTTTT. V usage is TRBV19 and J usage is TRBJ2-2, with TRBD1 identical over 7 bases. Germline V gene sequence: CDR1 LNHDA, CDR2 SQIVND (reference sequence). The CDR3 covers 16 residues. With V trimmed by 6 bases and J by 5 bases, 12 bases remained unmatched.

This clone came up once. The rearrangement uses TRBV28 and TRBJ2-5; D remains unclear. The V end was cut by 3 bases, the J end by 7 bases, with 15 bases between. This CDR3 spans 14 amino acids. Germline-derived CDR1 and CDR2 are MDHEN and SYDVKM. In DNA, the CDR3 is TGTGCCAGCAGTTTGGTCGACGTCAGAGGGACCCAGTACTTC. Translating gives CASSLVDVRGTQYF.

J is TRBJ2-3 and V is TRBV7-2, with D unclear. CDR3 length equals 15 residues. The V end was cut by 1 base, the J end by 1 base, with 9 bases between. Germline CDR1 is SGHTA and CDR2 is FQGNSA. Written as DNA, the CDR3 is TGTGCCAGCAGCTTAGAAGCGAGAGGCACAGATACGCAGTATTTT. Translated, it gives CASSLEARGTDTQYF.

The chain is built from TRBV5-1 and TRBJ1-6; a weak D match, TRBD1 (6 bases). From germline, CDR1 is SGHRS and CDR2 YFSETQ. The CDR3 sequence is 17 residues long. Trimming cost V 2 bases and J 7 bases, with 19 bases left between them. CDR3 sequence (DNA): TGCGCCAGCAGCTTCAACAGGGTGAGAGGTGTCAATTCACCCCTCCACTTT. It specifies CASSFNRVRGVNSPLHF.

This clone showed up just once. The gene calls are TRBV30 and TRBJ2-7; D is perhaps TRBD1 (6 bases). Germline lookup yields CDR1 GTSNPN and CDR2 SVGIG (reference sequence). The ends were cut back, 2 bases at V and 3 bases at J, with 8 bases in the middle. This CDR3 has 12 amino acids. The CDR3 sequence: CAWSTGSYEQYF. The DNA of the CDR3 is TGTGCCTGGAGTACAGGGAGCTACGAGCAGTACTTC. Complete variable domain (other parts from reference TRBV30 and TRBJ2-7): SQTIHQWPATLVQPVGSPLSLECTVEGTSNPNLYWYRQAAGRGLQLLFYSVGIGQISSEVPQNLSASRPQDRQFILSSKKLLLSDSGFYLCAWSTGSYEQYFGPGTRLTVT.

The chain carries TRBV7-7 and TRBJ2-5, with TRBD2 matching over 9 bases. Germline V gives CDR1 SSHAT, CDR2 FNYEAQ (reference sequence). CDR3 length: 13 residues. Losses at the gene ends were 5 bases for V and 8 bases for J; bases not matched to a gene: 6. CDR3 in amino acids: CASSPTSGPTQYF. The CDR3, as DNA: TGTGCCAGCAGCCCGACTAGCGGTCCTACCCAGTACTTC.

This clone was counted once. The chain joins TRBV19 to TRBJ2-1; 9 bases are a match to TRBD1. V lost 5 bases, J lost 7 bases, and 18 bases stayed unmatched. The CDR3 sequence is 18 residues long. In germline, CDR1 is LNHDA, CDR2 SQIVND (reference sequence). The CDR3 spells CASSPQGYNRGQMNEQFF. In nucleotides, the CDR3 is TGTGCCAGTAGTCCCCAAGGTTACAACAGGGGGCAGATGAATGAGCAGTTCTTC.

The chain joins TRBV3-1 (or the pseudogene TRBV3-2) to TRBJ1-1, with D maybe TRBD1 (5 bases). V lost 4 bases to trimming and J lost 4 bases, with 19 bases between them. The CDR3 runs to 16 residues. Germline assignment: CDR1 LGHDT and CDR2 YNNKEL (reference sequence). The CDR3 nucleotides read TGTGCCAGCAGCCGGGAGAAGGCAGGGTTATCCACTGAAGCTTTCTTT. Its translation: CASSREKAGLSTEAFF.

The chain uses TRBV6-5 and TRBJ1-4, with 7 positions matching TRBD1. The CDR3 length is 14 residues. V shed 7 bases and J 2 bases; nucleotides not matched to a gene: 4. In germline, CDR1 is MNHEY, CDR2 SVGAGI. DNA for the CDR3: TGTGCCAGCAAGCCGGGACAGACTAATGAAAAACTGTTTTTT. It is translated as CASKPGQTNEKLFF.

In nucleotides, the CDR3 is TGTGCCAGCAGCCCCCACGTGGGCACAACAGGGGACACTGAAGCTTTCTTT. It yields the protein CASSPHVGTTGDTEAFF. This rearrangement joins TRBV7-7 to TRBJ1-1; 7 bases line up with TRBD1. The germline CDR1 and CDR2 sequences are SSHAT and FNYEAQ (reference sequence). V lost 5 bases and J lost 3; bases outside the gene matches: 15. The CDR3 length is 17 residues.

In DNA form, the CDR3 reads TGCGCCAGTAAAACAGGGGGCGGAGCCAAAAACATTCAGTACTTC. This encodes CASKTGGGAKNIQYF. The chain carries TRBV5-1 and TRBJ2-4; 9 bases align to TRBD1. Germline CDR1 and CDR2: SGHRS and YFSETQ. V shed 8 bases and J 0 bases; nucleotides not matched to a gene: 6. This CDR3 spans 15 amino acids. The variable domain in full, completed from reference TRBV5-1 and TRBJ2-4, reads KAGVTQTPRYLIKTRGQQVTLSCSPISGHRSVSWYQQTPGQGLQFLFEYFSETQRNKGNFPGRFSGRQFSNSRSEMNVSTLELGDSALYLCASKTGGGAKNIQYFGAGTRLSVL.

The gene calls are TRBV4-2 and TRBJ2-5; D unresolved. The V and J ends lost 4 bases and 2 bases respectively, with 8 bases between them. CDR3 size: 13 residues. Germline V gene lookup returns CDR1 LGHNA and CDR2 YNFKEQ. CDR3 loop: CASSPYGQETQYF. The CDR3 nucleotides are TGTGCCAGCAGCCCTTACGGACAAGAGACCCAGTACTTC.

V and J are TRBV7-6 and TRBJ2-6, with D perhaps given as TRBD1 or TRBD2 (5 bases each). In germline, CDR1 is SGHVS, CDR2 FNYEAQ. Trimming stripped 9 bases from V and 0 bases from J, with 15 bases between. The CDR3 spans 16 residues. The DNA for the CDR3 is TGTGCCAGTTCCTTGCAGGGACGCTCTGGGGCCAACGTCCTGACTTTC. Protein product: CASSLQGRSGANVLTF.

The rearrangement links TRBV5-5 to TRBJ2-1; possibly TRBD1 or TRBD2 for D (6 bases each). The ends were cut back, 5 bases at V and 6 bases at J, with 12 bases in the middle. This CDR3 is built from 13 residues. The V gene's germline CDR1 is SGHKS and CDR2 YYEKEE (reference sequence). The CDR3 region is CASRRGASNEQFF. As DNA, the CDR3 is TGTGCCAGCAGGAGGGGGGCTAGCAATGAGCAGTTCTTC. Drawing the rest from reference TRBV5-5 and TRBJ2-1, the complete variable domain is DAGVTQSPTHLIKTRGQQVTLRCSPISGHKSVSWYQQVLGQGPQFIFQYYEKEERGRGNFPDRFSARQFPNYSSELNVNALLLGDSALYLCASRRGASNEQFFGPGTRLTVL.